The subject of this entry is one T cell receptor (beta chain). TCRdb keeps only in-frame clones here, not all; method: immunoSEQ multiplex PCR. The sample holds roughly 130,000 clones, under 95% seen once. The data were taken from a study of control samples from healthy donors and cancer patients. The CDR3 covers 14 residues. Germline V CDR1 and CDR2: SGHKS, YYEKEE (reference sequence). V lost 5 bases to trimming and J lost 8 bases; unmatched junction nucleotides: 8. The receptor was isolated from a man aged 18 to 30 in good health. The chain has TRBV5-5 and TRBJ1-2; 11 bases fit TRBD1. Material for sequencing was blood. This chain's CDR3 is CASRSGQGAWGYTF. DNA of the CDR3: TGTGCCAGCAGATCTGGACAGGGGGCCTGGGGCTACACCTTC.